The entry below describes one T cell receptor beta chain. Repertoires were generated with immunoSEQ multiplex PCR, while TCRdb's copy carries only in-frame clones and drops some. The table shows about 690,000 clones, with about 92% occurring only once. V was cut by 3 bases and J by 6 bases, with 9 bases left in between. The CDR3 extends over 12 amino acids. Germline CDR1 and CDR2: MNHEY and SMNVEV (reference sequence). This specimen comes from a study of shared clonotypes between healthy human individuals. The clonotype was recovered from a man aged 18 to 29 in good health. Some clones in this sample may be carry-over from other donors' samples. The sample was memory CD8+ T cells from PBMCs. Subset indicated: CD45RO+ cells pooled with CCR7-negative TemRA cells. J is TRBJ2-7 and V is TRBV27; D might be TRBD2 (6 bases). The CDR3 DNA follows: TGTGCCAGCAGTTTTTTGGGGGGCGAGCAGTACTTC. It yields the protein CASSFLGGEQYF.